The 4 T cell receptor beta chains in this list originate from one sample, sequenced in a study of T cell responses to AZD1222 COVID-19 vaccine. Sequenced by immunoSEQ multiplex PCR; TCRdb stores in-frame clones only, minus some. This sample carries 150,000 to 200,000 clones, approximately 95% of them seen once, and the ten largest clones take about 4%. The sequenced sample was peripheral blood, obtained on day 0 of AZD1222 vaccination. These receptor sequences come from an adult in good health.

The gene calls are TRBV14 and TRBJ2-7; D uncertain. The germline CDR1 and CDR2 sequences are SGHDN and FVKESK. Trimming left V 2 bases short and J 1 base short, with 0 bases between. This CDR3 region has 11 residues. CDR3 in amino acids: CASSQSYEQYF. CDR3 nucleotide sequence: TGTGCCAGCAGCCAATCCTACGAGCAGTACTTC.

The chain uses TRBV19 and TRBJ1-5; D not resolved. V lost 7 bases and J lost 3, with 10 bases in between. The germline V gene has CDR1 LNHDA and CDR2 SQIVND (reference sequence). The length of the CDR3 is 13 residues. CDR3 sequence: CASNWVLNQPQHF. In DNA form, the CDR3 reads TGTGCCAGTAACTGGGTACTCAATCAGCCCCAGCATTTT.

This rearrangement joins TRBV3-1 (or the pseudogene TRBV3-2) to TRBJ1-2, with a tentative D call TRBD1 (6 bases). From germline, CDR1 is LGHDT and CDR2 YNNKEL (reference sequence). The CDR3 length is 13 residues. Trimming shortened V by 3 bases and J by 5 bases, and 10 bases separated the two germline ends. The CDR3 sequence is CASSQRGAYGYTF. The CDR3 coding sequence is TGTGCCAGCAGCCAGAGGGGGGCTTATGGCTACACCTTC.

The rearrangement joins TRBV10-2 to TRBJ1-5, with D maybe TRBD1 (5 bases). The CDR3 runs to 13 residues. Germline-derived CDR1 and CDR2 are WSHSY and SAAADI. Trimming cost V 3 bases and J 5 bases, with 8 bases left between them. The CDR3 spells CASSEMGDQPQHF. In DNA form, the CDR3 reads TGCGCCAGCAGTGAAATGGGGGATCAGCCCCAGCATTTT.